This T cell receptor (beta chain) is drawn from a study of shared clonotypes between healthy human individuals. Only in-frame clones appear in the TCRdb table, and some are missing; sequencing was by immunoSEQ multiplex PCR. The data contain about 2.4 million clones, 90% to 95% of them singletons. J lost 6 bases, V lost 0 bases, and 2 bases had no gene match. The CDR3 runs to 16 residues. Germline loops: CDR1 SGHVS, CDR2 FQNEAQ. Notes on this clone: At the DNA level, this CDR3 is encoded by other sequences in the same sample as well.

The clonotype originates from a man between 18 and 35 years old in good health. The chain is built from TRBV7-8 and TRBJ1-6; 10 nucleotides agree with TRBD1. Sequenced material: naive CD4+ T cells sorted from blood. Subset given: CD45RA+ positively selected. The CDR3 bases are TGTGCCAGCAGCTTAGCTGGGACAGGGGTTAATTCACCCCTCCACTTT. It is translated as CASSLAGTGVNSPLHF. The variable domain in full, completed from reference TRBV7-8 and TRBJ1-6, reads GAGVSQSPRYKVAKRGQDVALRCDPISGHVSLFWYQQALGQGPEFLTYFQNEAQLDKSGLPSDRFFAERPEGSVSTLKIQRTQQEDSAVYLCASSLAGTGVNSPLHFGNGTRLTVT.